The 3 T cell receptor beta chains below come from one sample, sequenced in a study of blood T cell repertoires in COVID-19. Profiling relied on immunoSEQ multiplex PCR, and the TCRdb table lists in-frame clones only, not all of them. This sample has around 310,000 clones, with 90% found just once. Source material: peripheral blood. The receptors were gathered from a woman aged 40 to 50 with COVID-19, enrolled during active disease.

The gene calls are TRBV4-2 and TRBJ1-1; tentative D call: TRBD1 (5 bases). There are 18 residues in the CDR3. The V end was cut by 0 bases, the J end by 3 bases, with 20 bases between. The V gene's germline CDR1 is LGHNA and CDR2 YNFKEQ. The CDR3, as DNA: TGTGCCAGCAGCCAAGACAGAACAGGCAGAATCCTTTACACTGAAGCTTTCTTT. This translates into CASSQDRTGRILYTEAFF.

The chain couples TRBV21-1 to TRBJ2-1; the table's D gene call, TRBD2, was not cross checked with the DNA. TRBV21-1 is termed a pseudogene. CDR3 size: 12 residues. The CDR3 DNA sequence: TGTGCCTTCCCCCCCGGGGGGGATGAGCAGTTCTTC. Translated, it gives CAFPPGGDEQFF.

The rearrangement joins TRBV18 to TRBJ2-1; 12 positions agree with TRBD1. V was pared by 7 bases and J by 8 bases, with 9 bases of the junction left unmatched. This CDR3 region has 15 residues. Germline CDR1 reads KGHSH; CDR2 reads LQKENI. Written as DNA, the CDR3 is TGTGCCAGCTTCGTCCGGGACAGGGGGCTTGATGAGCAGTTCTTC. Translating it yields CASFVRDRGLDEQFF.